These 29 T cell receptor beta chains were all obtained from the same sample, sequenced in a study of cytomegalovirus exposure and HLA in healthy donors (dated by TCRdb to 2015 to 2018). The library was produced with the immunoSEQ multiplex PCR assay. For the multiplex PCR, a mixture combining 60 forward primers for TCR Vbeta segments and 13 reverse primers for TCR Jbeta segments was used. This is the immuneACCESS table as TCRdb keeps it, with only in-frame sequences that have V and J called. A part of the clones is gone; compared with another copy, unresolved V genes explain less than half, and the rest is unexplained. In all, the sample holds 150,000 to 200,000 clones, and over 70% of those were seen once. The leading ten clones occupy 2.5% to 3.5% of the sample. The sequenced sample was PBMCs. The receptor set was obtained from a female donor in good health and CMV-seronegative.

On this clone itself: A read error may produce the germline difference seen at one junction end. The chain joins TRBV5-4 to TRBJ1-3; D may be TRBD1 (6 bases). The CDR3 totals 13 residues. Germline values: CDR1 SGHNT, CDR2 YYREEE (reference sequence). The CDR3 coding sequence is TGTGCCGGCAGCCGGACAGCTGGAAACACCATATATTTT. It encodes CAGSRTAGNTIYF.

The chain joins TRBV19 to TRBJ2-5, with D maybe TRBD1 (6 bases). V lost 4 bases and J lost 0, with 12 bases in between. This CDR3 comprises 15 residues. CDR1 and CDR2 from the germline V gene are LNHDA and SQIVND (reference sequence). The CDR3 sequence: CASSTGTLYQETQYF. The CDR3 coding sequence is TGTGCCAGTAGTACTGGGACACTGTACCAAGAGACCCAGTACTTC.

This clone has only a few counts. CDR3 in amino acids: CASSLHVQTEAFF. CDR3 nucleotide sequence: TGTGCCAGCAGCTTACATGTACAAACTGAAGCTTTCTTT. V and J are TRBV7-3 and TRBJ1-1; D gene ambiguous. The CDR3 length is 13 residues. Germline V gene lookup returns CDR1 SGHTA and CDR2 FQGTGA. V shed 2 bases and J shed 5 bases, with 9 bases lying between them.

This rearrangement joins TRBV6-5 to TRBJ1-3, with a weak D call TRBD1 (5 bases). The CDR3 extends over 13 amino acids. The V end was cut by 4 bases, the J end by 2 bases, with 6 bases between. CDR1 and CDR2 (germline): MNHEY, SVGAGI. CDR3 sequence reads: CASSSDTGNTIYF. The CDR3 DNA reads as TGTGCCAGCAGTTCGGACACTGGAAACACCATATATTTT.

This chain joins TRBV6-1 and TRBJ2-7; 7 bases fit TRBD2. Germline V gene sequence: CDR1 MNHNS, CDR2 SASEGT. The CDR3 is 15 amino acids. The junction had 5 bases not matched to a gene; V was cut back by 1 base and J by 2 bases. The CDR3 loop is CASSEGRGITYEQYF. As DNA, the CDR3 is TGTGCCAGCAGTGAAGGGCGGGGGATTACCTACGAGCAGTACTTC.

V is TRBV7-8 and J is TRBJ2-2, with D unclear. The V gene's germline CDR1 is SGHVS and CDR2 FQNEAQ. Deletions cut 1 base from V and 4 bases from J, with 13 bases between. The CDR3 loop spans 16 amino acids. In DNA form, the CDR3 reads TGTGCCAGCAGCTTAGATGGCGGCACTGGCACCGGGGAGCTGTTTTTT. Protein product: CASSLDGGTGTGELFF.

The rearrangement links TRBV27 to TRBJ1-1; D remains unclear. The CDR3 has 12 amino acids. Between the trimmed V and J ends, which lost 4 bases and 1 base, there was a span of 4 bases. CDR1 is MNHEY and CDR2 is SMNVEV in the germline V gene (reference sequence). The CDR3 reads CASSYGNTEAFF. CDR3 DNA: TGTGCCAGCAGTTACGGGAACACTGAAGCTTTCTTT.

V gene TRBV11-3 combines with J gene TRBJ2-1; 9 nucleotides match TRBD1. Germline V lookup: CDR1 SGHNT, CDR2 YENEEA. The CDR3 covers 13 residues. Trimming at V came to 5 bases and at J to 8 bases, leaving 4 bases not matched to a gene. CDR3 sequence reads: CASSLQGADEQFF. DNA for the CDR3: TGTGCCAGCAGCCTACAGGGGGCGGATGAGCAGTTCTTC.

This chain links TRBV7-2 with TRBJ1-1; 7 nucleotides line up with TRBD1. The CDR3 extends over 12 amino acids. Germline V gives CDR1 SGHTA, CDR2 FQGNSA. V was pared by 6 bases and J by 5 bases, with 3 bases of the junction left unmatched. The chain's CDR3 is CASSPRGTEAFF. CDR3 DNA: TGTGCCAGCAGTCCCAGGGGGACTGAAGCTTTCTTT.

The V call is TRBV7-6, the J call TRBJ2-7; D is undetermined. This CDR3 has 15 amino acids. Germline CDR1 is SGHVS and CDR2 is FNYEAQ. Trimming cost V 4 bases and J 2 bases, with 15 bases left between them. The CDR3 loop reads CASSYRTEPTYEQYF. CDR3 nucleotide sequence: TGTGCCAGCAGCTACCGTACAGAGCCAACCTACGAGCAGTACTTC.

As to this clone: At one end the junction does not follow the germline gene, possibly because of a read error. The V gene is TRBV19, the J gene TRBJ1-1; TRBD1 aligns across 7 bases. The CDR3 consists of 11 residues. CDR1 and CDR2 (germline): LNHDA, SQIVND (reference sequence). In nucleotides, the CDR3 is TGTGCCAGTAGTACCCCGGGACAGCCGTCCTTT. Its translation: CASSTPGQPSF.

This clone has just one count. The V gene is TRBV7-2, the J gene TRBJ1-2; 11 positions match TRBD1. In germline, CDR1 is SGHTA, CDR2 FQGNSA. V gave up 0 bases and J gave up 6 bases; unmatched junction bases: 6. The CDR3 runs 16 residues. The CDR3 DNA follows: TGTGCCAGCAGCTTAGCTCCCGGACAGGGGGCTAATGGCTACACCTTC. Protein: CASSLAPGQGANGYTF.

This sequence joins TRBV7-8 and TRBJ1-6; TRBD1 matches 9 bases. Germline V gene sequence: CDR1 SGHVS, CDR2 FQNEAQ. This CDR3 region has 14 residues. V gave up 5 bases and J gave up 7 bases; unmatched junction bases: 3. The CDR3 sequence: CASSPDRGNSPLHF. For the CDR3, the DNA is TGTGCCAGCAGCCCCGACAGGGGGAATTCACCCCTCCACTTT.

About this clone: An end of the junction differs from the germline gene, which may be a read error. This chain joins TRBV11-2 and TRBJ1-1; unclear D gene. Germline values: CDR1 SGHAT, CDR2 FQNNGV. The CDR3 consists of 12 residues. The CDR3 coding sequence is TGTGCCAGCAGCTTATCAAGCGCTGAAGCTCTCTTT. This codes for CASSLSSAEALF. The full variable domain, its missing parts supplied by reference TRBV11-2 and TRBJ1-1, is EAGVAQSPRYKIIEKRQSVAFWCNPISGHATLYWYQQILGQGPKLLIQFQNNGVVDDSQLPKDRFSAERLKGVDSTLKIQPAKLEDSAVYLCASSLSSAEALFGQGTRLTVV.

The V gene is TRBV18, the J gene TRBJ2-7; 10 bases fit TRBD2. The CDR3 covers 15 residues. CDR1 is KGHSH and CDR2 is LQKENI in the germline V gene. V dropped 5 bases and J dropped 3; count of bases not matched to a gene: 7. The CDR3 sequence: CASSTIAGGNYEQYF. DNA for the CDR3: TGTGCCAGCTCAACGATAGCGGGAGGAAACTACGAGCAGTACTTC. Variable domain in full (rest from reference TRBV18 and TRBJ2-7): NAGVMQNPRHLVRRRGQEARLRCSPMKGHSHVYWYRQLPEEGLKFMVYLQKENIIDESGMPKERFSAEFPKEGPSILRIQQVVRGDSAAYFCASSTIAGGNYEQYFGPGTRLTVT.

The chain couples TRBV30 to TRBJ2-7; 9 bases are shared with TRBD1. With V trimmed by 2 bases and J by 5 bases, 4 bases remained unmatched. The CDR3 length is 13 residues. In germline, CDR1 is GTSNPN, CDR2 SVGIG (reference sequence). For the CDR3, the DNA is TGTGCCTGGAGTATACAGGGGGCCCACGAGCAGTACTTC. Protein sequence: CAWSIQGAHEQYF.

The V and J genes are TRBV5-1 and TRBJ2-5; TRBD2 agrees at 13 bases. The germline CDR1 and CDR2 sequences are SGHRS and YFSETQ. CDR3 length: 16 amino acids. After removal of 4 bases from V and 7 bases from J, the junction contained 10 bases not matched to a gene. The CDR3 coding sequence is TGCGCCAGCAGCAGATCCGGGACTAGCGGGGATGGGACCCAGTACTTC. It translates to CASSRSGTSGDGTQYF. Together with reference TRBV5-1 and TRBJ2-5, the CDR3 gives the full variable domain: KAGVTQTPRYLIKTRGQQVTLSCSPISGHRSVSWYQQTPGQGLQFLFEYFSETQRNKGNFPGRFSGRQFSNSRSEMNVSTLELGDSALYLCASSRSGTSGDGTQYFGPGTRLLVL.

The chain links TRBV28 to TRBJ1-1; D not certain. The CDR3 loop spans 12 amino acids. Trimming took off 5 bases at V and 4 bases at J, with 8 bases between the two ends. Germline V CDR1 and CDR2: MDHEN, SYDVKM. The chain's CDR3 is CASSGRTTEAFF. The CDR3, as DNA: TGTGCCAGCAGTGGGAGGACCACTGAAGCTTTCTTT.

This chain links TRBV4-3 with TRBJ2-2; tentative D call: TRBD1 (6 bases). There are 17 residues in the CDR3. V dropped 0 bases and J dropped 6 bases, with 17 bases sitting between them. Germline V gives CDR1 LGHNA, CDR2 YSLEER. CDR3 bases: TGCGCCAGCAGCCAAGATCTCGCATTACAGGGATCCGGGGAGCTGTTTTTT. Its protein product is CASSQDLALQGSGELFF.

This sequence joins TRBV11-1 and TRBJ2-1; D unresolved. CDR3 size: 15 residues. From germline, CDR1 is SGHAT and CDR2 FQDESV (reference sequence). V was shortened by 2 bases and J by 9 bases, with 17 bases between the two germline ends. The CDR3 protein is CASSLFAVSTTEQFF. CDR3 DNA sequence: TGTGCCAGCAGCTTATTCGCGGTTTCTACTACTGAGCAGTTCTTC.

This clone appeared once. The CDR3 loop is CASSLGGAQETQYF. CDR3 coding DNA: TGTGCCAGCAGCTTAGGCGGAGCCCAAGAGACCCAGTACTTC. The V gene is TRBV7-9, the J gene TRBJ2-5; D uncertain. The V gene lost 1 base and the J gene lost 1 base, with 7 bases spanning the gap. The CDR3 consists of 14 residues. Germline V gene data show CDR1 as SEHNR and CDR2 as FQNEAQ (reference sequence).

The chain carries TRBV11-3 and TRBJ2-1; 8 nucleotides line up with TRBD2. Germline CDR1 reads SGHNT; CDR2 reads YENEEA. J gave up 4 bases and V 4 bases, and 6 bases lay outside the gene matches. This CDR3 region has 15 residues. CDR3 sequence (DNA): TGTGCCAGCAGCTCGGGGGGGACAAAGTACAATGAGCAGTTCTTC. Protein sequence: CASSSGGTKYNEQFF.

The chain couples TRBV28 to TRBJ2-7; D remains ambiguous. Germline-derived CDR1 and CDR2 are MDHEN and SYDVKM. V gave up 5 bases and J gave up 7 bases, with 9 bases separating them. This CDR3 has 11 residues. CDR3 DNA: TGTGCCAGCAGTCCCCTCGGTGAGCAGTACTTC. It translates to CASSPLGEQYF.

The chain uses TRBV7-3 and TRBJ2-3; 10 bases fit TRBD1. Germline values: CDR1 SGHTA, CDR2 FQGTGA. Losses at the gene ends were 7 bases for V and 4 bases for J; bases not matched to a gene: 5. The CDR3 contains 14 residues. The CDR3 DNA follows: TGTGCCAGCACCCCGGGACAGGGGTCAGATACGCAGTATTTT. Encoded protein: CASTPGQGSDTQYF. The variable domain in full, completed from reference TRBV7-3 and TRBJ2-3, reads GAGVSQTPSNKVTEKGKYVELRCDPISGHTALYWYRQSLGQGPEFLIYFQGTGAADDSGLPNDRFFAVRPEGSVSTLKIQRTERGDSAVYLCASTPGQGSDTQYFGPGTRLTVL.

The rearrangement links TRBV5-4 to TRBJ1-1; possible D gene TRBD1, 5 bases. The CDR3 loop spans 13 amino acids. With 3 bases removed from V and 0 bases from J, the gap between germline ends came to 6 bases. In germline, CDR1 is SGHNT, CDR2 YYREEE (reference sequence). The CDR3 region is CASSSTVNTEAFF. The CDR3 DNA is TGTGCCAGCAGCTCGACAGTGAACACTGAAGCTTTCTTT.

The chain recombines TRBV15 with TRBJ1-5; 10 bases map to TRBD1. J lost 6 bases, V lost 6 bases, and 8 bases had no gene match. In germline, CDR1 is LNHNV, CDR2 YYDKDF (reference sequence). The CDR3 is 15 amino acids. The CDR3 spells CATRTGGAGSQPQHF. The CDR3 coding sequence is TGTGCCACCAGGACAGGGGGCGCGGGGAGTCAGCCCCAGCATTTT.

This chain uses TRBV7-9 with TRBJ2-3, with no clear D. Looked up from germline, CDR1 is SEHNR and CDR2 is FQNEAQ (reference sequence). This CDR3 is 16 amino acids long. Trimming removed 0 bases from V and 4 bases from J, with 14 bases in between. CDR3 sequence: CASSLAGQVSSDTQYF. CDR3 DNA: TGTGCCAGCAGCTTAGCTGGCCAGGTCTCCTCAGATACGCAGTATTTT.

Points on this clone: At one of its ends the junction is not consistent with the germline gene, which may arise from a read error. The V call is TRBV30, the J call TRBJ2-2; 9 positions agree with TRBD2. The germline CDR1 and CDR2 sequences are GTSNPN and SVGIG (reference sequence). The CDR3 is 16 residues long. In DNA, the CDR3 is TGTGCCCGGAGGAGCGGGGGGTGGGTTGACACCGGGGAGCTGTTTTTT. Translated: CARRSGGWVDTGELFF.

The gene calls are TRBV6-1 and TRBJ1-1; TRBD1 aligns across 11 bases. In germline, CDR1 is MNHNS, CDR2 SASEGT. The CDR3 has 19 amino acids. The V segment lost 2 bases and the J segment 3 bases; nucleotides outside the gene matches: 14. The CDR3 DNA is TGTGCCAGCAGTGAATACCTGTGGACAGGGGGCGGAGTGGACACTGAAGCTTTCTTT. It encodes CASSEYLWTGGGVDTEAFF.